Listed below are T cell receptor beta chains from one sample, sequenced in a study of OX40 agonist ivuxolimab in advanced cancers. Sequenced by immunoSEQ multiplex PCR; TCRdb stores in-frame clones only, minus some. The table shows approximately 82,000 clones, with 85% to 90% occurring only once. Sample: CD4+ or CD8+ T cells sorted from blood, taken in a trial of the OX40 agonist ivuxolimab. These receptors originate from an adult with an advanced solid tumor such as melanoma, head and neck, liver or kidney cancer. CDR3s include the opening cysteine and the closing phenylalanine or tryptophan. Fields, in order: J gene, CDR3 length, clone size, D gene, V gene, CDR3 protein, CDR3 DNA. D genes are given only for firm matches. Some rows have no size entry. The others give once, few or many, or a class for an expanded clone.

j_gene: TRBJ2-5; len: 16; abundance: once; d_gene: -; v_gene: TRBV28; CDR3aa: CASSSSKRTAQETQYF; CDR3nt: TGTGCCAGCAGTTCATCGAAGAGGACAGCCCAAGAGACCCAGTACTTC
j_gene: TRBJ2-5; len: 14; abundance: -; d_gene: -; v_gene: TRBV11-1; CDR3aa: CASSRDLSRETQYF; CDR3nt: TGTGCCAGCAGCCGGGACCTCTCTCGAGAGACCCAGTACTTC
j_gene: TRBJ2-1; len: 14; abundance: -; d_gene: -; v_gene: TRBV9; CDR3aa: CASSSMGGYNEQFF; CDR3nt: TGTGCCAGCAGCTCGATGGGGGGTTACAATGAGCAGTTCTTC
j_gene: TRBJ1-2; len: 12; abundance: once; d_gene: -; v_gene: TRBV28; CDR3aa: CASRSQGHGYTF; CDR3nt: TGTGCCAGCAGGTCGCAAGGACACGGCTACACCTTC
j_gene: TRBJ1-2; len: 14; abundance: -; d_gene: TRBD1; v_gene: TRBV19; CDR3aa: CASSYRGANYGYTF; CDR3nt: TGTGCCAGTAGTTACAGGGGAGCTAACTATGGCTACACCTTC
j_gene: TRBJ1-1; len: 14; abundance: -; d_gene: -; v_gene: TRBV11-1; CDR3aa: CASSLATGGTEAFF; CDR3nt: TGTGCCAGCAGCTTAGCAACGGGGGGCACTGAAGCTTTCTTT
j_gene: TRBJ2-7; len: 15; abundance: few; d_gene: -; v_gene: TRBV19; CDR3aa: CASSIEARAPYEQYF; CDR3nt: TGTGCCAGTAGTATAGAGGCCAGGGCCCCCTACGAGCAGTACTTC
j_gene: TRBJ1-1; len: 13; abundance: -; d_gene: TRBD1; v_gene: TRBV7-2; CDR3aa: CASRDRGRTEAFF; CDR3nt: TGTGCCAGTCGGGACAGGGGACGTACTGAAGCTTTCTTT
j_gene: TRBJ1-3; len: 15; abundance: -; d_gene: -; v_gene: TRBV7-8; CDR3aa: CASSRQGGSGNTIYF; CDR3nt: TGTGCCAGCAGCCGACAAGGGGGGTCTGGAAACACCATATATTTT
j_gene: TRBJ1-3; len: 16; abundance: -; d_gene: -; v_gene: TRBV7-2; CDR3aa: CASSLVGGSSGNTIYF; CDR3nt: TGTGCCAGCAGCTTAGTCGGAGGGAGCTCTGGAAACACCATATATTTT
j_gene: TRBJ1-1; len: 14; abundance: -; d_gene: -; v_gene: TRBV2; CDR3aa: CASSEFLGTTEAFF; CDR3nt: TGTGCCAGCAGTGAATTTCTGGGAACGACTGAAGCTTTCTTT
j_gene: TRBJ2-7; len: 13; abundance: once; d_gene: -; v_gene: TRBV7-2; CDR3aa: CASSLGLVGEQYF; CDR3nt: TGTGCCAGCAGCTTGGGTCTTGTAGGCGAGCAGTACTTC
j_gene: TRBJ2-3; len: 14; abundance: -; d_gene: -; v_gene: TRBV4-3; CDR3aa: CASSQVSGSDTQYF; CDR3nt: TGCGCCAGCAGCCAAGTAAGTGGGTCAGATACGCAGTATTTT
j_gene: TRBJ1-2; len: 13; abundance: -; d_gene: -; v_gene: TRBV2; CDR3aa: CASGMAEIHGYTF; CDR3nt: TGTGCCAGTGGAATGGCAGAGATTCATGGCTACACCTTC
j_gene: TRBJ2-7; len: 15; abundance: -; d_gene: -; v_gene: TRBV5-3; CDR3aa: CARSQPQVPPGEQYF; CDR3nt: TGTGCCAGAAGCCAGCCACAGGTTCCTCCGGGTGAGCAGTACTTC
j_gene: TRBJ2-2; len: 14; abundance: -; d_gene: TRBD1; v_gene: TRBV2; CDR3aa: CASNYRGRAGELFF; CDR3nt: TGTGCCAGCAACTACAGGGGGCGGGCCGGGGAGCTGTTTTTT
j_gene: TRBJ1-6; len: 15; abundance: -; d_gene: -; v_gene: TRBV2; CDR3aa: CASSESTGTNSPLHF; CDR3nt: TGTGCCAGCAGTGAAAGCACAGGGACAAATTCACCCCTCCACTTT
j_gene: TRBJ1-6; len: 13; abundance: -; d_gene: -; v_gene: TRBV2; CDR3aa: CASSEWQGKTLHF; CDR3nt: TGTGCCAGCAGTGAGTGGCAGGGAAAAACCCTCCACTTT
j_gene: TRBJ1-4; len: 13; abundance: -; d_gene: -; v_gene: TRBV29-1; CDR3aa: CSARTLSNEKLFF; CDR3nt: TGCAGCGCTAGGACCTTATCCAATGAAAAACTGTTTTTT
j_gene: TRBJ2-7; len: 13; abundance: few; d_gene: TRBD1; v_gene: TRBV2; CDR3aa: CASRDRGSYEQYF; CDR3nt: TGTGCCAGCAGGGACAGGGGCTCCTACGAGCAGTACTTC
j_gene: TRBJ2-5; len: 14; abundance: -; d_gene: -; v_gene: TRBV5-1; CDR3aa: CASSLNGVQETQYF; CDR3nt: TGCGCCAGCAGCTTAAATGGTGTCCAAGAGACCCAGTACTTC
j_gene: TRBJ1-2; len: 14; abundance: -; d_gene: -; v_gene: TRBV5-1; CDR3aa: CASSPGSASYGYTF; CDR3nt: TGCGCCAGCAGCCCGGGCAGCGCCTCCTATGGCTACACCTTC
j_gene: TRBJ1-2; len: 12; abundance: -; d_gene: -; v_gene: TRBV28; CDR3aa: CASNSGSYGYTF; CDR3nt: TGTGCCAGCAACAGTGGAAGCTATGGCTACACCTTC
j_gene: TRBJ1-2; len: 16; abundance: -; d_gene: -; v_gene: TRBV9; CDR3aa: CASSVGGYSDYYGYTF; CDR3nt: TGTGCCAGCAGCGTAGGAGGCTACAGCGATTATTATGGCTACACCTTC
j_gene: TRBJ2-7; len: 15; abundance: -; d_gene: TRBD1; v_gene: TRBV19; CDR3aa: CASSRIGTGLYEQYF; CDR3nt: TGTGCCAGTAGTCGGATCGGGACAGGCTTATACGAGCAGTACTTC
j_gene: TRBJ2-7; len: 16; abundance: -; d_gene: -; v_gene: TRBV4-3; CDR3aa: CASSQGLNRVPYEQYF; CDR3nt: TGCGCCAGCAGCCAAGGTCTGAACAGGGTTCCCTACGAGCAGTACTTC
j_gene: TRBJ1-1; len: 17; abundance: -; d_gene: -; v_gene: TRBV15; CDR3aa: CATSRESAGSRWTEAFF; CDR3nt: TGTGCCACCAGCAGAGAATCAGCAGGGAGTAGGTGGACTGAAGCTTTCTTT
j_gene: TRBJ1-2; len: 11; abundance: few; d_gene: -; v_gene: TRBV7-9; CDR3aa: CASRYSGRYTF; CDR3nt: TGTGCCAGCAGATACTCCGGCCGCTACACCTTC
j_gene: TRBJ2-7; len: 13; abundance: -; d_gene: -; v_gene: TRBV6-5; CDR3aa: CASSPGTYSGQYF; CDR3nt: TGTGCCAGCAGCCCAGGGACCTACTCGGGGCAGTACTTC
j_gene: TRBJ1-4; len: 16; abundance: -; d_gene: TRBD1; v_gene: TRBV5-5; CDR3aa: CASSWTQGVGNEKLFF; CDR3nt: TGTGCCAGCAGCTGGACTCAGGGGGTGGGAAATGAAAAACTGTTTTTT
j_gene: TRBJ2-3; len: 15; abundance: -; d_gene: -; v_gene: TRBV7-2; CDR3aa: CASSEAVRGFDTQYF; CDR3nt: TGTGCCAGCAGCGAGGCGGTGAGGGGCTTCGATACGCAGTATTTT
j_gene: TRBJ1-2; len: 16; abundance: -; d_gene: -; v_gene: TRBV12-5; CDR3aa: CASGGWGPQGVYGYTF; CDR3nt: TGTGCTAGTGGCGGGTGGGGTCCCCAGGGAGTCTATGGCTACACCTTC
j_gene: TRBJ1-1; len: 16; abundance: once; d_gene: -; v_gene: TRBV4-2; CDR3aa: CASSLAVGPLNTEAFF; CDR3nt: TGTGCCAGCAGCTTGGCCGTGGGCCCTCTGAACACTGAAGCTTTCTTT
j_gene: TRBJ2-7; len: 12; abundance: -; d_gene: TRBD2; v_gene: TRBV10-3; CDR3aa: CAISGGGYEQYF; CDR3nt: TGTGCCATCAGCGGGGGGGGCTACGAGCAGTACTTC
j_gene: TRBJ2-1; len: 15; abundance: -; d_gene: TRBD2; v_gene: TRBV5-4; CDR3aa: CASSLDRGGYNEQFF; CDR3nt: TGTGCCAGCAGCTTGGACCGGGGGGGTTACAATGAGCAGTTCTTC
j_gene: TRBJ1-5; len: 13; abundance: once; d_gene: -; v_gene: TRBV6-5; CDR3aa: CASRPNSNQPQHF; CDR3nt: TGTGCCAGTCGACCCAATAGCAATCAGCCCCAGCATTTT
j_gene: TRBJ2-2; len: 15; abundance: few; d_gene: -; v_gene: TRBV7-7; CDR3aa: CASSPSPGHTGELFF; CDR3nt: TGTGCTAGCAGTCCCTCCCCCGGCCACACCGGGGAGCTGTTTTTT
j_gene: TRBJ1-6; len: 17; abundance: once; d_gene: -; v_gene: TRBV9; CDR3aa: CASSGPPGTSSTSPLHF; CDR3nt: TGTGCCAGCAGCGGGCCCCCCGGGACATCGAGTACTTCACCCCTCCACTTT
j_gene: TRBJ2-7; len: 15; abundance: -; d_gene: TRBD2; v_gene: TRBV2; CDR3aa: CASSGAGRNSYEQYF; CDR3nt: TGTGCCAGCAGTGGAGCGGGACGGAACTCCTACGAGCAGTACTTC
j_gene: TRBJ2-7; len: 14; abundance: once; d_gene: -; v_gene: TRBV15; CDR3aa: CATSRDPAVYEQYF; CDR3nt: TGTGCCACCAGCAGAGACCCGGCGGTCTACGAGCAGTACTTC
j_gene: TRBJ2-7; len: 13; abundance: -; d_gene: TRBD1; v_gene: TRBV4-1; CDR3aa: CASSKDRAYEQYF; CDR3nt: TGCGCCAGCAGCAAAGACAGGGCCTACGAGCAGTACTTC
j_gene: TRBJ1-1; len: 12; abundance: -; d_gene: -; v_gene: TRBV7-9; CDR3aa: CASSSDSTEAFF; CDR3nt: TGTGCCAGCAGCTCGGACAGCACTGAAGCTTTCTTT